The next 30 T cell receptor beta chains were all read from a single sample in a study of CD8 T cells in ankylosing spondylitis. Regarding the study as a whole: Ankylosing spondylitis blood appeared to carry a characteristic TCR beta motif of eight or nine highly homologous variants.

TCRdb reanalysed the 5' RACE reads using MiXCR and keeps one entry per CDR3 protein. The sample shows about 800,000 distinct CDR3 sequences, approximately 10% of them seen only once. Antigen specificity for these receptors is unknown. The specimen was blood, either unsorted or a sorted T cell fraction (not recorded which). The source of these receptors is a male donor with ankylosing spondylitis.

This clonotype was counted at least ten times. The rearrangement links TRBV12-3 or TRBV12-4 to TRBJ1-2; weak D call: TRBD1 (5 bases). The CDR3 runs 12 residues. Trimming left V 6 bases short and J 4 bases short, with 9 bases between. The CDR3 region is CASSRQFYGYTF. In DNA form, the CDR3 reads TGTGCCAGCAGCCGACAGTTCTATGGCTACACCTTC.

The chain couples TRBV20-1 to TRBJ2-3; D unclear. This CDR3 region has 12 residues. V was shortened by 5 bases and J by 2 bases, with 8 bases between the two germline ends. Germline-derived CDR1 and CDR2 are DFQATT and SNEGSKA (reference sequence). CDR3 amino acids: CSAYHFTDTQYF. CDR3 DNA: TGCAGTGCTTACCACTTCACAGATACGCAGTATTTT.

The sample holds a few counts of this clonotype. This sequence joins TRBV11-2 and TRBJ2-3, with D perhaps matching TRBD1 or TRBD2 (6 bases each). The CDR3 consists of 20 residues. Germline CDR1 reads SGHAT; CDR2 reads FQNNGV. V dropped 3 bases and J dropped 0 bases, with 25 bases sitting between them. As DNA, the CDR3 is TGTGCCAGCAGCTTTTCCGTGAGCATGGCAGGGGACTCTAGCACAGATACGCAGTATTTT. Its protein is CASSFSVSMAGDSSTDTQYF.

The chain uses TRBV6-1 and TRBJ2-7; the D gene is possibly TRBD2 (6 bases). The V end was cut by 8 bases, the J end by 6 bases, with 20 bases between. The germline CDR1 and CDR2 sequences are MNHNS and SASEGT. There are 14 residues in the CDR3. CDR3 nucleotides: TGTGCCAGCCAAGGGGCGGGGACTGCCTCCGAGCAGTACTTC. Its translation: CASQGAGTASEQYF.

The table lists this clonotype with a few counts. The chain employs TRBV5-1 and TRBJ2-2; the match to TRBD2 covers 8 bases. Germline CDR1 and CDR2: SGHRS and YFSETQ. This CDR3 is built from 16 residues. Unmatched junction bases numbered 8, after V lost 1 base and J lost 6 bases. The CDR3 spells CASSLIVGGAAGELFF. CDR3 nucleotide sequence: TGCGCCAGCAGCTTGATCGTCGGGGGGGCCGCCGGGGAGCTGTTTTTT.

This clonotype occurred a few times. The chain combines TRBV20-1 with TRBJ2-7; 9 bases align to TRBD2. This CDR3 has 15 amino acids. The germline gives CDR1 DFQATT, CDR2 SNEGSKA (reference sequence). Unmatched junction bases numbered 14, after V lost 5 bases and J lost 6 bases. This chain's CDR3 is CSAALGRGGRREQYF. The CDR3 coding sequence is TGCAGTGCTGCCCTAGGGCGGGGGGGCCGTCGCGAGCAGTACTTC.

This clonotype was found a few times. V usage is TRBV2 and J usage is TRBJ2-7; no definite D call. The CDR3 runs to 13 residues. Deletions cut 2 bases from V and 6 bases from J, with 11 bases between. Germline values: CDR1 SNHLY, CDR2 FYNNEI. The CDR3 sequence is CASSESVGVEQYF. The CDR3 region has the DNA TGTGCCAGCAGTGAATCGGTTGGGGTCGAGCAGTACTTC.

This chain connects TRBV7-2 to TRBJ2-6; the D is unclear. CDR1 SGHTA and CDR2 FQGNSA come from the germline V gene. The CDR3 totals 12 residues. Trimming took off 1 base at V and 12 bases at J, with 7 bases between the two ends. CDR3 nucleotides: TGTGCCAGCAGCTTAGGGTTCGGCGTCCTGACTTTC. The encoded protein is CASSLGFGVLTF. The full variable domain, with the rest looked up from reference TRBV7-2 and TRBJ2-6, is GAGVSQSPSNKVTEKGKDVELRCDPISGHTALYWYRQSLGQGLEFLIYFQGNSAPDKSGLPSDRFSAERTGGSVSTLTIQRTQQEDSAVYLCASSLGFGVLTFGAGSRLTVL.

The chain couples TRBV6-2 or TRBV6-3 to TRBJ2-7, with 9 bases identical to TRBD1. CDR3 length equals 15 residues. CDR1 MNHEY and CDR2 SVGEGT come from the germline V gene. Trimming cost V 7 bases and J 1 base; bases outside gene matches: 8. The CDR3 DNA is TGTGCCAGCAACGTACCGGGACAGGGTTCCTACGAGCAGTACTTC. Its protein is CASNVPGQGSYEQYF.

The chain couples TRBV20-1 to TRBJ2-2; 7 bases are shared with TRBD1. V lost 0 bases, J lost 6 bases, and 4 bases stayed unmatched. CDR1 and CDR2 (germline): DFQATT, SNEGSKA (reference sequence). This CDR3 has 14 amino acids. CDR3 amino acids: CSAREGGYPGELFF. CDR3 coding DNA: TGCAGTGCTAGAGAAGGGGGCTACCCCGGGGAGCTGTTTTTT.

This clonotype showed up many times. In DNA form, the CDR3 reads TGTGCCAGCAGCCCCACGGGACTAGCGGTCTCAGGGGAGCAGTTCTTC. Amino acids: CASSPTGLAVSGEQFF. The chain combines TRBV4-2 with TRBJ2-1; 11 nucleotides line up with TRBD2. The CDR3 length is 16 residues. After removal of 4 bases from V and 10 bases from J, the junction contained 12 bases not matched to a gene. Germline V gene sequence: CDR1 LGHNA, CDR2 YNFKEQ.

This clonotype was counted many times. The chain carries TRBV12-3 or TRBV12-4 and TRBJ1-2, with D perhaps TRBD1 (6 bases). Trimming left V 2 bases short and J 0 bases short, with 19 bases between. This CDR3 has 18 residues. This CDR3 is CASSLYLVQTGTNYGYTF. The DNA for the CDR3 is TGTGCCAGCAGTTTATATCTAGTCCAGACAGGAACTAACTATGGCTACACCTTC.

This clonotype was counted between two and nine times. The rearrangement links TRBV6-5 to TRBJ2-5, with a weak D call TRBD1 (7 bases). Germline CDR1 reads MNHEY; CDR2 reads SVGAGI. Deletions cut 0 bases from V and 5 bases from J, with 13 bases between. The CDR3 has 15 residues. For the CDR3, the DNA is TGTGCCAGCAGTTACTCCCGGAGGGGGCGTGAGACCCAGTACTTC. It codes for CASSYSRRGRETQYF.

The chain carries TRBV27 and TRBJ2-4; D is ambiguous. The germline CDR1 and CDR2 sequences are MNHEY and SMNVEV (reference sequence). V lost 6 bases and J lost 2, with 11 bases in between. The CDR3 runs 14 residues. The CDR3 loop is CASSPGPSKNIQYF. The CDR3 bases are TGTGCCAGCAGCCCTGGACCTTCCAAAAACATTCAGTACTTC.

This clonotype has at least ten counts. The V gene is TRBV20-1, the J gene TRBJ2-7; 10 nucleotides agree with TRBD2. This CDR3 has 14 amino acids. The germline V gene has CDR1 DFQATT and CDR2 SNEGSKA (reference sequence). J gave up 4 bases and V 3 bases, and 6 bases lay outside the gene matches. For the CDR3, the DNA is TGCAGTGCTAGTAATAGCGGGAGGACGTACGAGCAGTACTTC. Its translation: CSASNSGRTYEQYF.

This clonotype has only a few counts. The chain employs TRBV11-3 and TRBJ2-3; D is unclear. The ends were cut back, 5 bases at V and 3 bases at J, with 9 bases in the middle. Germline-derived CDR1 and CDR2 are SGHNT and YENEEA. The CDR3 has 13 residues. CDR3 in amino acids: CASSPPLTDTQYF. As DNA, the CDR3 is TGTGCCAGCAGCCCCCCCTTAACAGATACGCAGTATTTT.

This clonotype was counted between two and nine times. The chain joins TRBV16 to TRBJ2-7; 7 bases line up with TRBD1. The CDR3 has 14 residues. Germline V gives CDR1 KGHSY, CDR2 FQNENV. Losses at the gene ends were 5 bases for V and 4 bases for J; bases not matched to a gene: 8. The CDR3 loop is CASSKRSGGYEQYF. The CDR3 region has the DNA TGTGCCAGCAGCAAACGCTCAGGGGGTTACGAGCAGTACTTC.

This clonotype has a handful of counts. V is TRBV7-2 and J is TRBJ2-5; 14 nucleotides line up with TRBD2. In germline, CDR1 is SGHTA, CDR2 FQGNSA. The CDR3 totals 16 residues. Trimming at V came to 5 bases and at J to 4 bases, leaving 6 bases not matched to a gene. CDR3 loop: CASSGRLAGGPETQYF. The CDR3 DNA reads as TGTGCCAGCAGCGGCCGACTAGCGGGGGGGCCAGAGACCCAGTACTTC.

This clonotype was observed a handful of times. CDR3 coding DNA: TGCAGTGCTAGAGATGGGTCCGCCTCAGGGGTAACCTACGAGCAGTACTTC. This encodes CSARDGSASGVTYEQYF. The J gene is TRBJ2-7, the V gene TRBV20-1; D is possibly TRBD1 (6 bases). Germline lookup yields CDR1 DFQATT and CDR2 SNEGSKA (reference sequence). This CDR3 is 17 amino acids long. V was clipped by 0 bases and J by 2 bases, with 20 bases between them.

This chain joins TRBV30 and TRBJ2-7; D is ambiguous. Trimming took 0 bases from V and 3 from J, leaving 3 bases between them. The CDR3 totals 11 residues. Germline lookup yields CDR1 GTSNPN and CDR2 SVGIG (reference sequence). The DNA for the CDR3 is TGTGCCTGGAGTGTAGACTACGAGCAGTACTTC. It codes for CAWSVDYEQYF.

This clonotype was seen more than once but under ten times. The J gene is TRBJ1-3, the V gene TRBV12-3 or TRBV12-4, with 10 bases that match TRBD1. The trim removed 9 bases at V and 0 bases at J, leaving 5 bases unmatched. The CDR3 spans 15 residues. The CDR3 spells CASARDRGSGNTIYF. The CDR3 bases are TGTGCCAGTGCCCGGGACAGGGGCTCTGGAAACACCATATATTTT.

The J gene is TRBJ2-7, the V gene TRBV7-2, with 12 bases identical to TRBD2. J was trimmed by 2 bases and V by 5 bases; bases with no gene match: 4. The CDR3 loop spans 15 amino acids. Germline CDR1 reads SGHTA; CDR2 reads FQGNSA. In DNA form, the CDR3 reads TGTGCCAGCAGCCTACTAGCGGGAGGTGCCTACGAGCAGTACTTC. Residues: CASSLLAGGAYEQYF.

This clonotype was counted ten times or more. The chain joins TRBV6-2 or TRBV6-3 to TRBJ2-6; 10 bases agree with TRBD2. This CDR3 contains 16 residues. V trimming: 4 bases; J trimming: 0 bases; junction bases outside the gene matches: 0. The germline V gene has CDR1 MNHEY and CDR2 SVGEGT. The CDR3: CASSWTSGSGANVLTF. The CDR3 coding sequence is TGTGCCAGCAGTTGGACTAGCGGCTCTGGGGCCAACGTCCTGACTTTC.

This clonotype has at least ten counts. The chain uses TRBV28 and TRBJ2-1; 7 nucleotides line up with TRBD2. The V gene end was trimmed by 2 bases and the J gene end by 5 bases; junction bases not matched to a gene: 12. CDR3 size: 17 residues. Germline V gene sequence: CDR1 MDHEN, CDR2 SYDVKM. The CDR3 region has the DNA TGTGCCAGCAGTTTAGTTATCTGGACTAGGCACAACAATGAGCAGTTCTTC. Translating it yields CASSLVIWTRHNNEQFF.

The CDR3 bases are TGTGCCAGCAGCTTGAGCGGAGCCGGGGAGACCCAGTACTTC. This translates into CASSLSGAGETQYF. The rearrangement links TRBV5-6 to TRBJ2-5, with a possible D match to TRBD2 (5 bases). The CDR3 is 14 residues long. V was pared by 1 base and J by 5 bases, with 12 bases between. Germline V lookup: CDR1 SGHDT, CDR2 YYEEEE.

V usage is TRBV5-5 and J usage is TRBJ2-3; D might be TRBD1 (5 bases). The V end was cut by 0 bases, the J end by 4 bases, with 18 bases between. CDR1 is SGHKS, CDR2 YYEKEE, per germline (reference sequence). The CDR3 totals 17 residues. The CDR3, as DNA: TGTGCCAGCAGCTTGGCCCCGCAGGGATCCTCACCAGATACGCAGTATTTT. This gives the protein CASSLAPQGSSPDTQYF.

This clonotype was seen only a few times. The V call is TRBV11-3, the J call TRBJ1-5; TRBD1 is a possible D gene (6 bases). The CDR3 runs 13 residues. Looked up from germline, CDR1 is SGHNT and CDR2 is YENEEA. V was shortened by 0 bases and J by 12 bases, with 12 bases between the two germline ends. Written as DNA, the CDR3 is TGTGCCAGCAGCTTAGATCAGGGGTTGATCCAGCATTTT. It codes for CASSLDQGLIQHF. Combining the CDR3 with reference TRBV11-3 and TRBJ1-5 gives the whole variable domain EAGVVQSPRYKIIEKKQPVAFWCNPISGHNTLYWYLQNLGQGPELLIRYENEEAVDDSQLPKDRFSAERLKGVDSTLKIQPAELGDSAVYLCASSLDQGLIQHFGDGTRLSIL.

Here the CDR3 DNA reads TGTGCCAGCAGTTACTCCCCTCGGGGCTACGAGCAGTACTTC. Protein product: CASSYSPRGYEQYF. The chain employs TRBV6-5 and TRBJ2-7, with D tentatively TRBD2 (5 bases). The V end lost 0 bases, the J end lost 3 bases, and 9 bases lay between the germline ends. CDR3 length equals 14 residues. Germline-derived CDR1 and CDR2 are MNHEY and SVGAGI.

The table lists this clonotype with many counts. The V and J genes are TRBV12-3 or TRBV12-4 and TRBJ1-5; weak D call: TRBD1 (5 bases). Trimming removed 3 bases at V and 6 bases at J, with 9 bases between. There are 13 residues in the CDR3. In DNA, the CDR3 is TGTGCCAGCAGTTTTGGGGGAGGTCAGCCCCAGCATTTT. Translation gives CASSFGGGQPQHF.

In its sample, this clonotype was seen a few times. This chain joins TRBV9 and TRBJ1-1, with 9 nucleotides matching TRBD1. The germline CDR1 and CDR2 sequences are SGDLS and YYNGEE. V was clipped by 5 bases and J by 1 base; unmatched bases: 18. CDR3 length: 19 residues. This CDR3 is CASSRDPGGQGRSNTEAFF. The CDR3 nucleotides are TGTGCCAGCAGTCGTGATCCTGGGGGACAGGGAAGGTCGAACACTGAAGCTTTCTTT.